Presented here are 5 T cell receptor beta chains from one specimen sequenced in a study of blood T cell repertoires in COVID-19. Assay: immunoSEQ multiplex PCR; the TCRdb copy retains only in-frame clones and omits some. The sample gives approximately 100,000 clones, roughly 79% of which show up once; 8.5% to 12% is in the top ten. The sequenced sample consisted of peripheral blood. These receptors all come from a human donor in a cohort sampled during active COVID-19.

In its sample, this clone was seen many times. The chain couples TRBV6-6 to TRBJ1-5; the D gene is possibly TRBD1 (5 bases). This CDR3 has 24 amino acids. Germline values: CDR1 MNHNY, CDR2 SVGAGI (reference sequence). Trimming stripped 6 bases from V and 0 bases from J, with 39 bases between. The CDR3 DNA sequence: TGTGCCAGCAGCTACAGGCCCTTGCAGGGATTAAACCAGGTAAAAGCATATAGCAATCAGCCCCAGCATTTT. Encoded protein: CASSYRPLQGLNQVKAYSNQPQHF.

This rearrangement joins TRBV10-3 to TRBJ1-2, with TRBD1 matching 9 bases. The CDR3 is made up of 15 amino acids. Trimming took 1 base from V and 4 from J; bases not matched to a gene: 4. Germline CDR1 reads ENHRY; CDR2 reads SYGVKD. The CDR3 here is CAISEFGTGTYGYTF. CDR3 coding DNA: TGTGCCATCAGTGAGTTTGGGACAGGGACCTATGGCTACACCTTC.

The J gene is TRBJ2-1, the V gene TRBV6-5; D unresolved. Germline lookup yields CDR1 MNHEY and CDR2 SVGAGI. Trimming took 0 bases from V and 8 from J, leaving 11 bases between them. This CDR3 spans 14 amino acids. The CDR3 region is CASSYSSSLDEQFF. The CDR3 DNA sequence: TGTGCCAGCAGTTACTCGAGTTCCCTTGATGAGCAGTTCTTC.

For the CDR3, the DNA is TGTGCCAGTACCCGGGACAGGGTCCTTAATTCACCCCTCCACTTT. It specifies CASTRDRVLNSPLHF. The rearrangement joins TRBV19 to TRBJ1-6; 9 nucleotides align to TRBD1. CDR1 LNHDA and CDR2 SQIVND come from the germline V gene (reference sequence). Trimming at V came to 7 bases and at J to 6 bases, leaving 7 bases not matched to a gene. CDR3 length: 15 residues.

J is TRBJ1-5 and V is TRBV3-1 (or the pseudogene TRBV3-2); TRBD1 might be the D (6 bases). The V gene's germline CDR1 is LGHDT and CDR2 YNNKEL (reference sequence). Trimming took 0 bases from V and 2 from J, leaving 17 bases between them. The CDR3 sequence is 18 residues long. CDR3 loop: CASSQETGKGTCNQPQHF. The CDR3 DNA reads TGTGCCAGCAGCCAAGAAACAGGGAAGGGCACCTGCAATCAGCCCCAGCATTTT.